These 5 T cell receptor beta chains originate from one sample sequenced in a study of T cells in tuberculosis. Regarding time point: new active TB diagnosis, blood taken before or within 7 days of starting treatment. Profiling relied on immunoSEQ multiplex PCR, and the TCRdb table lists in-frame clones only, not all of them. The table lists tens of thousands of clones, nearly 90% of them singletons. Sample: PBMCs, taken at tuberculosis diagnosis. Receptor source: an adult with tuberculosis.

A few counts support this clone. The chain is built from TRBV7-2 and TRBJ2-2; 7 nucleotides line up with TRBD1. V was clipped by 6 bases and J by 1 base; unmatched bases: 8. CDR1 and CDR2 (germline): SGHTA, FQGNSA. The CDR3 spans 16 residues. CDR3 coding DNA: TGTGCCAGCAGGAGCGAGGGGGCATTGAACACCGGGGAGCTGTTTTTT. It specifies CASRSEGALNTGELFF.

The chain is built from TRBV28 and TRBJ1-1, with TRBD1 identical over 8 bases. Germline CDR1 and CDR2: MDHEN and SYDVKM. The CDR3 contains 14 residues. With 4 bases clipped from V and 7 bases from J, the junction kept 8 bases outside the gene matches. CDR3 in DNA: TGTGCCAGCAGTTCTCCAGGGGGCAGGATTGAAGCTTTCTTT. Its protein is CASSSPGGRIEAFF.

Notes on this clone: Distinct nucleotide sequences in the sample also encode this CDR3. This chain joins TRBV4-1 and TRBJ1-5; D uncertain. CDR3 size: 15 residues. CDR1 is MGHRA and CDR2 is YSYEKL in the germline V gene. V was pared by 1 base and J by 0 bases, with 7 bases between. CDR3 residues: CASSQVPGSNQPQHF. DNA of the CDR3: TGCGCCAGCAGCCAAGTCCCAGGTAGCAATCAGCCCCAGCATTTT.

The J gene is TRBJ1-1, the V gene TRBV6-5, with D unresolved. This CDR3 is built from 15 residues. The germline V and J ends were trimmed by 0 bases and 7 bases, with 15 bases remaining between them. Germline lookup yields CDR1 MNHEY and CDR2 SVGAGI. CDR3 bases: TGTGCCAGCAGTTACTCAAATGACCGGAGGAGTGAAGCTTTCTTT. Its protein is CASSYSNDRRSEAFF.

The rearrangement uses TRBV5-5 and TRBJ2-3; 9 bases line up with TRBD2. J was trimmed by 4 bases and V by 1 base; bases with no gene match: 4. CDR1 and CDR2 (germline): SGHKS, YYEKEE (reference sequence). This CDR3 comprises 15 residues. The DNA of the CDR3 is TGTGCCAGCAGCTTGTCGGCGGGAGGGCCAGATACGCAGTATTTT. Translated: CASSLSAGGPDTQYF.